The following is a T cell receptor (beta chain) sequence with its context. Its antigen remains undetermined. No much larger clone exists at a distance of one base, and base qualities are not known. Participants in the prospective study were enrolled through a virtual design, were aged roughly 18 to 90 years, and lived in 24 United States geographic areas. In the prospective study, cohorts were assigned on the basis of participant-reported clinical history obtained from a screening survey and a study questionnaire. ImmuneRACE Cohort 3 recovered participants were defined by two consecutive negative NP/OP PCR tests, healthcare professional clearance, or symptom resolution. In the prospective study, mobile phlebotomists collected whole blood, serum and a nasopharyngeal or oropharyngeal swab from each participant. Prospective study participants could optionally give additional blood draws and questionnaires over a roughly two-month period. Prospective study blood samples were shipped either frozen or at room temperature before DNA extraction.

V drops 4 bases and J drops 9 bases, leaving 10 bases in between. As encoded in the germline V gene (reference sequence), CDR1 is LNHNV while CDR2 is YYDKDF. Counted from cysteine to phenylalanine, this CDR3 has 12 amino acids. Only the CDR3 part of the read is kept: 36 bases, read in frame from the first base. The record originates from a study of blood T cell repertoires in COVID-19 (dated by TCRdb to between 2020 and 2021). For the wider study: Samples covering the acute and convalescent phases of COVID-19 were provided by collaborators in the United States, Italy and Spain. The prospective study material was composed of cDNA or gDNA derived from T cells, B-cell-depleted T cells, or PBMCs. Subjects who had been exposed to COVID-19, were actively infected with it, or had recovered from it provided the deeply sampled blood TCRbeta repertoires that made up the dataset. Sample metadata almost always included a de-identified subject ID, COVID-19 status, age in years and sex. A freely available public database, intended as a resource for researchers studying the immune response to SARS-CoV-2, is where the repertoires were released. The samples were drawn from the first 160 participants of the ongoing ImmuneRACE study and from some 1,300 subjects provided by 6 global collaborators. Where available, HLA class I and class II types were taken from metadata supplied by the sample provider and were not determined by assay-based typing.

What the study reported, not specific to this receptor: The amount of clinical and demographic metadata varied by source and participant and was provided uncurated.

TCRbeta CDR3 regions were amplified from genomic DNA by means of the immunoSEQ Assay, a bias-controlled multiplex PCR. Per the source publication's procedure: Nucleated cell counts per sample were estimated from amplification of reference gene primers within the assay. To quantify the absolute abundance of each unique TCRbeta CDR3 rearrangement, sequence reads were collapsed and filtered. Productive Simpson clonality was computed per sample as the square root of Simpson's diversity index over productive rearrangements. TCRdb's version of the immuneACCESS table is confined to in-frame rearrangements and falls short of the full clone set. An unresolved V gene accounts for under half of the shortfall where checked; the remainder is of unknown origin. The V and J calls and clone size are taken from that table; D and trimming were inferred from the DNA. A total of 150,000 to 200,000 clones appear in this sample, roughly four fifths of them only once. The ten largest clones add up to approximately 10% of the sample.

Recombination connected TRBV15 to TRBJ2-4; the D gene identity is not certain. What was sequenced was PBMCs or T cells enriched from blood (not recorded which). The sequence derives from a middle-aged man who had recovered from COVID-19. The CDR3 has the sequence CATSTAVSIQYF. The nucleotides are TGTGCCACCAGCACCGCGGTTAGCATTCAGTACTTC.